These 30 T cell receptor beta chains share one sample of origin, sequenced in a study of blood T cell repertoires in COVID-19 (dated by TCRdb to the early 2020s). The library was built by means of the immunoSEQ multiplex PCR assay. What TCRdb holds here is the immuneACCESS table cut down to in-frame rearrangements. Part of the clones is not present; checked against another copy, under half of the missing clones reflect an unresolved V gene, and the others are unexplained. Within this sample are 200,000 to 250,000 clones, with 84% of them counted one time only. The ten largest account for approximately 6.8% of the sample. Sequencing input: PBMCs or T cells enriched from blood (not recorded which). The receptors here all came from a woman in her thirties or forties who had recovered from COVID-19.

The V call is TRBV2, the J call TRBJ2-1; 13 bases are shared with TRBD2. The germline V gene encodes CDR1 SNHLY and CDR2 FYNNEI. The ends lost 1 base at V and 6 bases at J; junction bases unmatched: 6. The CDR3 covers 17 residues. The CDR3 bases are TGTGCCAGCAGTGAAGGCGGGACTAGCGGGACCCTCAATGAGCAGTTCTTC. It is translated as CASSEGGTSGTLNEQFF.

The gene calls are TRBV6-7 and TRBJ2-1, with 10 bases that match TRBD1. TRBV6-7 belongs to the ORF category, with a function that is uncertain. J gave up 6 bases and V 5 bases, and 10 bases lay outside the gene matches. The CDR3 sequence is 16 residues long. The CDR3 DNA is TGTGCCAGCAGTGGCTCCGGGACAGGGGCTGGCAATGAGCAGTTCTTC. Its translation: CASSGSGTGAGNEQFF.

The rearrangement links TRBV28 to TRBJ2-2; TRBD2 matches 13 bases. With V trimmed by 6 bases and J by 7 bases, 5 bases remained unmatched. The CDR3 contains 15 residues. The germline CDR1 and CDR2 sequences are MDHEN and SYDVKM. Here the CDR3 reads CASRRLAGGIGELFF. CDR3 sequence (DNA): TGTGCCAGCAGGAGACTAGCGGGAGGTATCGGGGAGCTGTTTTTT.

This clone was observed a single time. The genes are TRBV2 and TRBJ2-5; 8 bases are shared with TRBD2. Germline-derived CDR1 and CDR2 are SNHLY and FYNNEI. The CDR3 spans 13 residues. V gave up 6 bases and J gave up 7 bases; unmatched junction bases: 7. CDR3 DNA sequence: TGTGCCAGCAGCCCGGGGGGGGTGGGGACCCAGTACTTC. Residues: CASSPGGVGTQYF.

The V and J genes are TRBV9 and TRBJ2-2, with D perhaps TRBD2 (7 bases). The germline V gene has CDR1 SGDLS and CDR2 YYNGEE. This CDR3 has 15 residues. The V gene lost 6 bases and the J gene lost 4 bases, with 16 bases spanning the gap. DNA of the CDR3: TGTGCCAGCACCAGAGGGGGAGGGTCCACCGGGGAGCTGTTTTTT. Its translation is CASTRGGGSTGELFF.

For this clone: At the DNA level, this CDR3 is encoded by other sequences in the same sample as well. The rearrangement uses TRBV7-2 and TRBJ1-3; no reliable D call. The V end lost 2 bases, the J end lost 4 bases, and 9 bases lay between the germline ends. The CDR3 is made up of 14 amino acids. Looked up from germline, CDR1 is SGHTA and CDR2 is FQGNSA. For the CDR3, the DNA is TGTGCCAGCAGCTTATTCGACGGGGGAAACACCATATATTTT. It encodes CASSLFDGGNTIYF.

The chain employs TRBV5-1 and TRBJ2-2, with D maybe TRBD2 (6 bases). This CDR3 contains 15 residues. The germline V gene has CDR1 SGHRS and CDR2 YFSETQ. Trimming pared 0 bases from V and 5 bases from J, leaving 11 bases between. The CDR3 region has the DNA TGCGCCAGCAGCTTGGATTTGCGGGGAACCGGGGAGCTGTTTTTT. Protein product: CASSLDLRGTGELFF.

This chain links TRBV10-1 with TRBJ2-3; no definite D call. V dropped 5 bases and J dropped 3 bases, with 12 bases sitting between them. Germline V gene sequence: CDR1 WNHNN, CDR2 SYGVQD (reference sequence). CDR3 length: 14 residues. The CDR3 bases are TGCGCCAGCAGTTCAGCGACCCCGACAGATACGCAGTATTTT. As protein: CASSSATPTDTQYF.

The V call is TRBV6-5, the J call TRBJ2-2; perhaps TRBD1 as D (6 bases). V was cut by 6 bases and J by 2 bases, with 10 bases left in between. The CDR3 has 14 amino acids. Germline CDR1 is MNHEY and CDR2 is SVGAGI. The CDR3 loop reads CASSRGLNTGELFF. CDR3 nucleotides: TGTGCCAGCAGCAGGGGATTAAACACCGGGGAGCTGTTTTTT.

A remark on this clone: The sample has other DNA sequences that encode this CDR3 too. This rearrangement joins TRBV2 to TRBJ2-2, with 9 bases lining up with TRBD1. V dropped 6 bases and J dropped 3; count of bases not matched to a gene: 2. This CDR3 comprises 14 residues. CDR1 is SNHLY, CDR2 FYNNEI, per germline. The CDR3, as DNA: TGTGCCAGCAGAAGGGACAGGGACACCGGGGAGCTGTTTTTT. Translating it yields CASRRDRDTGELFF.

In DNA form, the CDR3 reads TGTGCCAGCAGCCACAACTCAGGGGGCTCCTATAATTCACCCCTCCACTTT. As protein: CASSHNSGGSYNSPLHF. The rearrangement uses TRBV9 and TRBJ1-6; TRBD1 agrees at 7 bases. The germline V gene has CDR1 SGDLS and CDR2 YYNGEE. V trimming: 4 bases; J trimming: 0 bases; junction bases outside the gene matches: 7. The CDR3 has 17 residues.

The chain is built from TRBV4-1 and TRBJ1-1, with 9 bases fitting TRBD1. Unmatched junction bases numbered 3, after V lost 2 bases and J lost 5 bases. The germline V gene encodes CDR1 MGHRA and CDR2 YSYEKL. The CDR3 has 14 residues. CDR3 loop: CASSQRQGETEAFF. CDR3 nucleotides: TGCGCCAGCAGCCAACGACAGGGGGAGACTGAAGCTTTCTTT.

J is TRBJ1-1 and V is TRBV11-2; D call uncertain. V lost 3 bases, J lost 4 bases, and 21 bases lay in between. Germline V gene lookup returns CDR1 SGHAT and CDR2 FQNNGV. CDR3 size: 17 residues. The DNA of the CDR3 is TGTGCCAGCAGCTTTTTTCTCTTTTCGGGTTCGGGCACTGAAGCTTTCTTT. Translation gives CASSFFLFSGSGTEAFF.

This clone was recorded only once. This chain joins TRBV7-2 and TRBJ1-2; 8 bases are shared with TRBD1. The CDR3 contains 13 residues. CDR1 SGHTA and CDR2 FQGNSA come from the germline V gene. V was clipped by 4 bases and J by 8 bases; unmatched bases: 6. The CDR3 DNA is TGTGCCAGCAGCTCGGGACAGGCATTGGGCTACACCTTC. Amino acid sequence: CASSSGQALGYTF.

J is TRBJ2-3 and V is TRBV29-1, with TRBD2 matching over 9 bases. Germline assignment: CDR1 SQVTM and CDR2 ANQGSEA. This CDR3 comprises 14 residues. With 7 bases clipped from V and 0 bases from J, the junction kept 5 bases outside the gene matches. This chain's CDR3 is CSGTGTSSTDTQYF. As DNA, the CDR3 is TGCAGCGGTACCGGGACTAGCAGCACAGATACGCAGTATTTT.

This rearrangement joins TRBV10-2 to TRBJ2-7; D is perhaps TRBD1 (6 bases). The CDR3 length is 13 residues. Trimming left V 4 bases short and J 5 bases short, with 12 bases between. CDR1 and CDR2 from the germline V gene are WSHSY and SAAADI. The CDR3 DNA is TGCGCCAGCAGTGCCGGGACACTGGACGAGCAGTACTTC. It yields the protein CASSAGTLDEQYF.

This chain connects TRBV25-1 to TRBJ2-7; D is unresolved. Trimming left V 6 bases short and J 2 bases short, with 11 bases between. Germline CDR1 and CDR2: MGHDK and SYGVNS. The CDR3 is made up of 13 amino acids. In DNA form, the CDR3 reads TGTGCCAGCAGCTCGACACCTACCTACGAGCAGTACTTC. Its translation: CASSSTPTYEQYF.

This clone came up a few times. The CDR3 region has the DNA TGTGCCACCAGCAGAGATTTGGGGGGGAGCAATCAGCCCCAGCATTTT. This encodes CATSRDLGGSNQPQHF. This rearrangement joins TRBV15 to TRBJ1-5, with a tentative D call TRBD1 (5 bases). Trimming stripped 0 bases from V and 1 base from J, with 10 bases between. This CDR3 is 16 amino acids long. Germline V gene data show CDR1 as LNHNV and CDR2 as YYDKDF (reference sequence). The full variable domain, its missing parts supplied by reference TRBV15 and TRBJ1-5, is DAMVIQNPRYQVTQFGKPVTLSCSQTLNHNVMYWYQQKSSQAPKLLFHYYDKDFNNEADTPDNFQSRRPNTSFCFLDIRSPGLGDTAMYLCATSRDLGGSNQPQHFGDGTRLSIL.

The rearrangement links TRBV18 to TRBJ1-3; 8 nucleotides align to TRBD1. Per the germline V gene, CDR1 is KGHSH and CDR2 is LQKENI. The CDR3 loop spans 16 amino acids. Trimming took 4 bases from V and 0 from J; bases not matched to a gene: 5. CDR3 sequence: CASSRQGPSSGNTIYF. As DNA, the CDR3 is TGTGCCAGCTCACGACAGGGGCCGAGCTCTGGAAACACCATATATTTT.

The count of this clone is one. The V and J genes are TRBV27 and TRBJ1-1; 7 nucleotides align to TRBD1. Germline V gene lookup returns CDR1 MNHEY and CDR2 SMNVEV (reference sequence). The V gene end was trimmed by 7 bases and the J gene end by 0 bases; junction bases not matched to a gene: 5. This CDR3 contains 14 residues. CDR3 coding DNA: TGTGCCAGCATCCGACAGGGAATGAACACTGAAGCTTTCTTT. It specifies CASIRQGMNTEAFF.

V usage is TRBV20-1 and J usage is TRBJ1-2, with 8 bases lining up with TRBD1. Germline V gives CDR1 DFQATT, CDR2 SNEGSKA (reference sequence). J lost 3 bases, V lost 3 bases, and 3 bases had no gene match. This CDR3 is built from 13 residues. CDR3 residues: CSASRDRHYGYTF. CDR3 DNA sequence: TGCAGTGCTAGTCGGGACAGGCACTATGGCTACACCTTC.

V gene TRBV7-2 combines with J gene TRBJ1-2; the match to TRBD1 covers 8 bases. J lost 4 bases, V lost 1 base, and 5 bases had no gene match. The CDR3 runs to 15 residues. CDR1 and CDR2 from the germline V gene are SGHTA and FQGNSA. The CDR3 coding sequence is TGTGCCAGCAGCTTAGATGCAGGGGGCAGCTATGGCTACACCTTC. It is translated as CASSLDAGGSYGYTF.

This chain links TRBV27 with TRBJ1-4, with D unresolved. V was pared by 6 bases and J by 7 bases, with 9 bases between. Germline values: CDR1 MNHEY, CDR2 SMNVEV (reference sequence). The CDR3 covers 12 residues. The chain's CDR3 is CASSQRGEKLFF. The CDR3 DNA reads TGTGCCAGCAGCCAACGGGGTGAAAAACTGTTTTTT.

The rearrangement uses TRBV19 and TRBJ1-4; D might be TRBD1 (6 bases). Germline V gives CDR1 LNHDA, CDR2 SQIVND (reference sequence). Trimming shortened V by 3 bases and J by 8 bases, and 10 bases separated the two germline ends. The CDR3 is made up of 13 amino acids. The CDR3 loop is CASSMNREEKLFF. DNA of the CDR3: TGTGCCAGTAGTATGAACAGGGAAGAAAAACTGTTTTTT.

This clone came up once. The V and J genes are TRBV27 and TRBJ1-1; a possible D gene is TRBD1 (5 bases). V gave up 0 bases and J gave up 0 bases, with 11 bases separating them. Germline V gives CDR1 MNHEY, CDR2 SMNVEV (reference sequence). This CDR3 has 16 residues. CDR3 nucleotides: TGTGCCAGCAGTTTATCGCGGGGGGGGATGAACACTGAAGCTTTCTTT. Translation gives CASSLSRGGMNTEAFF.

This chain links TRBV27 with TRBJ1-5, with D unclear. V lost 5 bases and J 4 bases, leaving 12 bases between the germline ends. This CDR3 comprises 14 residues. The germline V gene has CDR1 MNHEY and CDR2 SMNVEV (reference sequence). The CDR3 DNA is TGTGCCAGCAGTGGCGGGCAGGAAAATCAGCCCCAGCATTTT. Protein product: CASSGGQENQPQHF.

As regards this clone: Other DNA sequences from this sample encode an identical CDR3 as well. DNA for the CDR3: TGTGCCAGCAGCTTGGTGAGCGGGAGTGGCACAGATACGCAGTATTTT. It yields the protein CASSLVSGSGTDTQYF. V and J are TRBV5-6 and TRBJ2-3; 8 nucleotides agree with TRBD2. V lost 0 bases and J lost 1; bases outside the gene matches: 4. The CDR3 extends over 16 amino acids. Per germline, CDR1 SGHDT and CDR2 YYEEEE.

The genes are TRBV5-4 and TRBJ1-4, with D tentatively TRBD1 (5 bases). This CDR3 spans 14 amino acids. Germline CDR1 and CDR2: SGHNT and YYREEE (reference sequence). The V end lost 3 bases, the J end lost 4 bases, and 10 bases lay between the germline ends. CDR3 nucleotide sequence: TGTGCCAGCAGCTCAGACAGCCTTAATGAAAAACTGTTTTTT. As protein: CASSSDSLNEKLFF.

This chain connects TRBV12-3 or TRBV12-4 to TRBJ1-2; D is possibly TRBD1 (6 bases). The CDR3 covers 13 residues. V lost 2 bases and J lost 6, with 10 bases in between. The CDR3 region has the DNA TGTGCCAGCAGTTTAAAGCAGGGGAATGGCTACACCTTC. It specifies CASSLKQGNGYTF.

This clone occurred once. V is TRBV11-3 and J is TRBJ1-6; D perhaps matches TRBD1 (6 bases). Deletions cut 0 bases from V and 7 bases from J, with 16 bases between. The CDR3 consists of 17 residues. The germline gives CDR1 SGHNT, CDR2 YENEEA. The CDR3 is CASSLDWTATRNSPLHF. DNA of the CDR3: TGTGCCAGCAGCTTAGACTGGACAGCGACCCGAAATTCACCCCTCCACTTT.